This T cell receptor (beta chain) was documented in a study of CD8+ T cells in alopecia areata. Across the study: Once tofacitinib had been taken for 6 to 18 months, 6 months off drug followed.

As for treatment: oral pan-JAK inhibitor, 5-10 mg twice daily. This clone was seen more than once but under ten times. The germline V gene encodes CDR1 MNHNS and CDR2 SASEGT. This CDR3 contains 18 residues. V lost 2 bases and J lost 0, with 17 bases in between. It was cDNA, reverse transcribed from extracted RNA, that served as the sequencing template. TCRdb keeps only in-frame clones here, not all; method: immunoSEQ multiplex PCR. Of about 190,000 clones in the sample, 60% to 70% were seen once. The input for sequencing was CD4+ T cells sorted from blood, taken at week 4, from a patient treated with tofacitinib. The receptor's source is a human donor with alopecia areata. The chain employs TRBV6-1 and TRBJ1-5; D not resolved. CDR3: CASSEKGHAVYSNQPQHF. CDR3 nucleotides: TGTGCCAGCAGTGAAAAGGGCCACGCGGTTTATAGCAATCAGCCCCAGCATTTT.